A single sample gave rise to the 17 T cell receptor beta chains below, sequenced in a study of T cells in Graves' hyperthyroidism and ophthalmopathy. The source material, RNA transcripts, was used to amplify TCR beta CDR3 regions. HTBI primers were the set used in a first-round RT-PCR of the TCR CDR3. In TCRdb, the multiplex PCR reads were re-called with MiXCR into one record per CDR3 protein. The table lists around 380,000 distinct CDR3 sequences, about 13% of them singletons. The sequencing input was blood. The receptor set was obtained from a man aged 30 to 45 with Graves' hyperthyroidism that later progressed to Graves' ophthalmopathy.

The chain has TRBV4-1 and TRBJ2-7; maybe TRBD1 (7 bases). Germline V gene sequence: CDR1 MGHRA, CDR2 YSYEKL. CDR3 length: 15 amino acids. The V gene lost 1 base and the J gene lost 4 bases, with 14 bases spanning the gap. CDR3 protein: CASSQVAGQSYEQYF. The CDR3, as DNA: TGCGCCAGCAGCCAAGTGGCGGGACAGTCTTACGAGCAGTACTTC.

This clonotype was counted a few times. The chain couples TRBV5-1 to TRBJ2-1; a possible D gene is TRBD2 (6 bases). The CDR3 consists of 15 residues. Germline assignment: CDR1 SGHRS and CDR2 YFSETQ. Trimming took off 3 bases at V and 9 bases at J, with 19 bases between the two ends. This CDR3 reads CASSSRLAEGGEQFF. As DNA, the CDR3 is TGCGCCAGCAGCTCGAGACTTGCTGAGGGAGGTGAGCAGTTCTTC. The full variable domain, completed using reference TRBV5-1 and TRBJ2-1, is KAGVTQTPRYLIKTRGQQVTLSCSPISGHRSVSWYQQTPGQGLQFLFEYFSETQRNKGNFPGRFSGRQFSNSRSEMNVSTLELGDSALYLCASSSRLAEGGEQFFGPGTRLTVL.

This clonotype has ten or more counts. The V call is TRBV2, the J call TRBJ2-2; TRBD2 matches at 9 bases. The V gene's germline CDR1 is SNHLY and CDR2 FYNNEI. The CDR3 totals 15 residues. V lost 6 bases and J lost 1; bases outside the gene matches: 3. CDR3 protein: CASRRLAVNTGELFF. CDR3 nucleotide sequence: TGTGCCAGCAGAAGACTAGCGGTGAACACCGGGGAGCTGTTTTTT.

This chain connects TRBV5-1 to TRBJ2-7; TRBD1 aligns across 8 bases. This CDR3 is 17 amino acids long. Germline assignment: CDR1 SGHRS and CDR2 YFSETQ. Germline trimming cut 0 bases from V and 0 bases from J; bases unmatched to any gene: 8. The DNA for the CDR3 is TGCGCCAGCAGCTTGGCCCCCGGGACAGGACTCTCCTACGAGCAGTACTTC. Its translation: CASSLAPGTGLSYEQYF.

This clonotype was counted many times. The rearrangement uses TRBV28 and TRBJ2-7; 11 positions agree with TRBD2. The CDR3 covers 17 residues. V trimming: 3 bases; J trimming: 3 bases; junction bases outside the gene matches: 10. Germline lookup yields CDR1 MDHEN and CDR2 SYDVKM. The CDR3 sequence is CASSFTPGTSGGYEQYF. In DNA, the CDR3 is TGTGCCAGCAGTTTTACCCCCGGGACTAGCGGAGGCTACGAGCAGTACTTC.

The chain is built from TRBV7-9 and TRBJ1-2; D is perhaps TRBD1 (5 bases). The CDR3 contains 14 residues. Trimming left V 5 bases short and J 2 bases short, with 12 bases between. In germline, CDR1 is SEHNR, CDR2 FQNEAQ (reference sequence). The CDR3 bases are TGTGCCAGCAGCGAGGGACGTACGAACTATGGCTACACCTTC. This gives the protein CASSEGRTNYGYTF.

The V call is TRBV27, the J call TRBJ1-6; no clear D gene. CDR3 length: 13 residues. The ends were cut back, 5 bases at V and 7 bases at J, with 9 bases in the middle. Germline values: CDR1 MNHEY, CDR2 SMNVEV (reference sequence). CDR3 residues: CASSGWVNSPLHF. The DNA for the CDR3 is TGTGCCAGCAGTGGATGGGTGAATTCACCCCTCCACTTT.

The V gene is TRBV6-1, the J gene TRBJ1-5; D remains unclear. The CDR3 loop spans 13 amino acids. Trimming took 7 bases from V and 0 from J, leaving 7 bases between them. CDR1 and CDR2 from the germline V gene are MNHNS and SASEGT. Here the CDR3 reads CASKSNSNQPQHF. The CDR3 nucleotides are TGTGCCAGCAAAAGCAATAGCAATCAGCCCCAGCATTTT.

This clonotype has only a few counts. The gene calls are TRBV7-3 and TRBJ2-2; no reliable D call. The germline V and J ends were trimmed by 2 bases and 7 bases, with 8 bases remaining between them. The CDR3 covers 13 residues. Germline loops: CDR1 SGHTA, CDR2 FQGTGA. The CDR3 reads CASSLVKDGELFF. The CDR3 DNA is TGTGCCAGCAGCTTAGTTAAAGACGGGGAGCTGTTTTTT. The full variable domain, rest sourced from reference TRBV7-3 and TRBJ2-2, is GAGVSQTPSNKVTEKGKYVELRCDPISGHTALYWYRQSLGQGPEFLIYFQGTGAADDSGLPNDRFFAVRPEGSVSTLKIQRTERGDSAVYLCASSLVKDGELFFGEGSRLTVL.

The table lists this clonotype with a few counts. This chain connects TRBV10-1 to TRBJ1-1; weak D call: TRBD1 (6 bases). This CDR3 comprises 18 residues. The germline V gene encodes CDR1 WNHNN and CDR2 SYGVQD (reference sequence). The V and J ends lost 2 bases and 0 bases respectively, with 19 bases between them. The CDR3 loop is CASSEPRSRGVMNTEAFF. The CDR3 DNA follows: TGCGCCAGCAGTGAGCCAAGGTCTAGGGGGGTAATGAACACTGAAGCTTTCTTT.

This clonotype was seen a handful of times. At one end the junction does not follow the germline gene, possibly because of a read error. This sequence joins TRBV2 and TRBJ2-2; TRBD1 might be the D (5 bases). There are 14 residues in the CDR3. Germline CDR1 and CDR2: SNHLY and FYNNEI. CDR3 sequence (DNA): TGTGCAAGCAGGCAGGACACAAACACCGGGGAGCTGTTTTTT. This gives the protein CASRQDTNTGELFF.

This clonotype was counted many times. The chain uses TRBV4-1 and TRBJ1-5; perhaps TRBD1 as D (6 bases). Germline V CDR1 and CDR2: MGHRA, YSYEKL. V was cut by 0 bases and J by 9 bases, with 18 bases left in between. The length of the CDR3 is 16 residues. CDR3 coding DNA: TGCGCCAGCAGCCAAGATGGGGCCGCAGGGGTATTGCCCCAGCATTTT. Amino acids: CASSQDGAAGVLPQHF.

This clonotype showed up just a few times. The gene calls are TRBV3-1 and TRBJ2-2; 9 nucleotides agree with TRBD1. The CDR3 contains 14 residues. V was pared by 5 bases and J by 4 bases, with 2 bases of the junction left unmatched. Germline CDR1 is LGHDT and CDR2 is YNNKEL (reference sequence). The CDR3 region is CASSADRGTGELFF. The CDR3 DNA follows: TGTGCCAGCAGCGCGGACAGGGGCACCGGGGAGCTGTTTTTT.

This clonotype has at least ten counts. The chain links TRBV7-2 to TRBJ2-7; D remains ambiguous. The CDR3 has 12 amino acids. V was pared by 4 bases and J by 8 bases, with 12 bases between. The germline CDR1 and CDR2 sequences are SGHTA and FQGNSA. CDR3 nucleotide sequence: TGTGCCAGCAGCTCCCCCCTCAAGCAGCAGTACTTC. Translated: CASSSPLKQQYF.

This clonotype was counted ten times or more. The V and J genes are TRBV28 and TRBJ1-5; possibly TRBD1 for D (6 bases). V dropped 6 bases and J dropped 1 base, with 10 bases sitting between them. Looked up from germline, CDR1 is MDHEN and CDR2 is SYDVKM. This CDR3 spans 14 amino acids. The CDR3 spells CASRLGGSNQPQHF. CDR3 DNA sequence: TGTGCCAGCAGGCTAGGGGGGAGCAATCAGCCCCAGCATTTT.

This clonotype appeared many times. The chain recombines TRBV9 with TRBJ2-5; no definite D call. The CDR3 sequence is 13 residues long. Trimming cost V 2 bases and J 3 bases, with 8 bases left between them. Germline assignment: CDR1 SGDLS and CDR2 YYNGEE. The chain's CDR3 is CASSVLPKETQYF. Written as DNA, the CDR3 is TGTGCCAGCAGCGTCCTACCAAAAGAGACCCAGTACTTC.

This clonotype was observed many times. The chain uses TRBV6-1 and TRBJ2-2; D possibly corresponds to TRBD1 (6 bases). The CDR3 contains 15 residues. Germline lookup yields CDR1 MNHNS and CDR2 SASEGT. Trimming removed 6 bases at V and 4 bases at J, with 15 bases between. The CDR3 spells CASSTGFRSTGELFF. The CDR3 coding sequence is TGTGCCAGCAGCACAGGGTTTAGGAGCACCGGGGAGCTGTTTTTT.